This T cell receptor beta chain derives from a study of cytomegalovirus exposure and HLA in healthy donors. Regarding the study as a whole: Earlier findings revealed that most TCR beta V segments proved productive either about 90% or about 30% of the time. In a later analysis, donors in an Asian-associated ancestry cluster reportedly had fewer N-insertions in productive TCRs than the cohort mean.

Donors were nominally healthy when sampled, though unrecorded immune exposures were likely. The CDR3 sequence is 17 residues long. Germline loops: CDR1 SEHNR, CDR2 FQNEAQ (reference sequence). There are a few counts of this clone. What it recognizes is unknown. The junction departs from the called germline gene at one end, perhaps through a read error. Researchers ran the PCR with 60 Vbeta and 13 Jbeta primers. Sequencing was performed with immunoSEQ multiplex PCR; in TCRdb, only in-frame clones are kept and a portion is missing. The sample includes approximately 130,000 clones, 75% of them seen just once.

This sequence was found in a woman aged 40-49 years in good health and CMV-seropositive. The source material was PBMCs. V gene TRBV7-9 combines with J gene TRBJ2-7; TRBD2 matches 12 bases. CDR3 protein: CSSSLAGLAGSSYEQYF. The CDR3 DNA reads as TGTTCCAGCAGCTTAGCAGGACTAGCGGGGAGCTCCTACGAGCAGTACTTC.